A single sample is the source of the 29 T cell receptor beta chains below, sequenced in a study of blood T cell repertoires in COVID-19. The protocol was immunoSEQ multiplex PCR, while the TCRdb copy is restricted to in-frame clones and leaves out a portion. The sample consists of roughly 180,000 clones, approximately 77% of them appearing once. The sample comprised PBMCs or T cells enriched from blood (not recorded which). The receptor source for this set is a man between 60 and 75 years old who had recovered from COVID-19.

In its sample, this clone was seen a few times. The CDR3 coding sequence is TGTGCCAGCAGCCAAGGACCGGGGAGAACGGGGGAGCAGTACTTC. It codes for CASSQGPGRTGEQYF. The gene calls are TRBV14 and TRBJ2-7; D is perhaps TRBD2 (5 bases). Trimming took 1 base from V and 7 from J, leaving 17 bases between them. CDR1 SGHDN and CDR2 FVKESK come from the germline V gene. The CDR3 has 15 amino acids.

The chain combines TRBV27 with TRBJ1-1; maybe TRBD1 (5 bases). The CDR3 covers 16 residues. Germline assignment: CDR1 MNHEY and CDR2 SMNVEV (reference sequence). The V gene lost 6 bases and the J gene lost 0 bases, with 17 bases spanning the gap. CDR3 coding DNA: TGTGCCAGCAGCCCAGGACAAGTCTCTATGAACACTGAAGCTTTCTTT. Its protein product is CASSPGQVSMNTEAFF.

This clone was picked up one time. This chain joins TRBV5-5 and TRBJ1-2; no clear D gene. The ends were cut back, 4 bases at V and 3 bases at J, with 19 bases in the middle. CDR1 is SGHKS and CDR2 is YYEKEE in the germline V gene (reference sequence). The CDR3 spans 16 residues. As DNA, the CDR3 is TGTGCCAGCAGCCTGACCCTGGGAGAGACCTACTATGGCTACACCTTC. Residues: CASSLTLGETYYGYTF.

This clone has a single count. The chain combines TRBV7-3 with TRBJ2-2; possible D gene TRBD2, 5 bases. In germline, CDR1 is SGHTA, CDR2 FQGTGA. Trimming pared 3 bases from V and 4 bases from J, leaving 12 bases between. The CDR3 contains 15 residues. The CDR3: CASSFNLAGTGELFF. The CDR3 coding sequence is TGTGCCAGCAGCTTCAACTTGGCGGGCACCGGGGAGCTGTTTTTT. The full variable domain, in which reference TRBV7-3 and TRBJ2-2 provide the parts outside the CDR3, is GAGVSQTPSNKVTEKGKYVELRCDPISGHTALYWYRQSLGQGPEFLIYFQGTGAADDSGLPNDRFFAVRPEGSVSTLKIQRTERGDSAVYLCASSFNLAGTGELFFGEGSRLTVL.

This clone has just one count. The genes are TRBV11-2 and TRBJ2-3; 8 bases align to TRBD1. V shed 5 bases, J shed 2 bases, and the junction held 6 bases outside the gene matches. CDR1 SGHAT and CDR2 FQNNGV come from the germline V gene. This CDR3 region has 15 residues. The DNA for the CDR3 is TGTGCCAGCAGCCAAACAGGGGGATTCACAGATACGCAGTATTTT. Protein sequence: CASSQTGGFTDTQYF.

CDR3 residues: CASSSYRGDEKLFF. The CDR3 DNA reads as TGCGCCAGCAGCTCCTACAGGGGGGATGAAAAACTGTTTTTT. The chain has TRBV5-1 and TRBJ1-4, with 8 bases fitting TRBD1. The germline gives CDR1 SGHRS, CDR2 YFSETQ. The CDR3 is 14 amino acids. V was pared by 3 bases and J by 6 bases, with 4 bases of the junction left unmatched.

V and J are TRBV28 and TRBJ1-5; D is perhaps TRBD1 (6 bases). Trimming left V 4 bases short and J 5 bases short, with 12 bases between. Germline V gene sequence: CDR1 MDHEN, CDR2 SYDVKM. This CDR3 has 14 amino acids. The CDR3 sequence: CASSSNRADQPQHF. CDR3 DNA sequence: TGTGCCAGCAGTTCTAACAGGGCTGATCAGCCCCAGCATTTT.

V usage is TRBV7-6 and J usage is TRBJ1-1; 7 bases map to TRBD1. Looked up from germline, CDR1 is SGHVS and CDR2 is FNYEAQ. The V and J ends lost 0 bases and 1 base, in that order; junction bases with no gene match: 5. The CDR3 extends over 16 amino acids. The CDR3 DNA follows: TGTGCCAGCAGCTTAGCTGGGACAGTTACGAACACTGAAGCTTTCTTT. The encoded protein is CASSLAGTVTNTEAFF.

This chain links TRBV28 with TRBJ2-4, with 16 bases identical to TRBD2. The CDR3 runs 19 residues. Germline CDR1 is MDHEN and CDR2 is SYDVKM. V dropped 3 bases and J dropped 6; count of bases not matched to a gene: 11. The CDR3 loop reads CASSFFTGLAGGPRNIQYF. In DNA, the CDR3 is TGTGCCAGCAGTTTCTTTACGGGACTAGCGGGGGGGCCGAGAAACATTCAGTACTTC.

The chain couples TRBV6-5 to TRBJ2-7; D not certain. Germline assignment: CDR1 MNHEY and CDR2 SVGAGI. V dropped 6 bases and J dropped 4 bases, with 7 bases sitting between them. This CDR3 is 11 amino acids long. The CDR3 protein is CASSSRYEQYF. CDR3 in DNA: TGTGCCAGCAGCTCCCGGTACGAGCAGTACTTC.

The chain couples TRBV4-1 to TRBJ2-5; the match to TRBD2 covers 7 bases. The germline V gene encodes CDR1 MGHRA and CDR2 YSYEKL. The CDR3 is 14 amino acids. Trimming at V came to 3 bases and at J to 5 bases, leaving 6 bases not matched to a gene. In DNA, the CDR3 is TGCGCCAGCAGCCACCCCGGGGGGACGGAGACCCAGTACTTC. Translating it yields CASSHPGGTETQYF.

The V and J genes are TRBV7-9 and TRBJ2-7; D gene uncertain. Germline V CDR1 and CDR2: SEHNR, FQNEAQ (reference sequence). V was trimmed by 0 bases and J by 0 bases, leaving 3 bases between them. The CDR3 has 13 residues. DNA of the CDR3: TGTGCCAGCAGCTTAGCCGGCTCCTACGAGCAGTACTTC. Translation: CASSLAGSYEQYF.

This chain links TRBV5-5 with TRBJ1-2, with 9 bases lining up with TRBD1. The CDR3 consists of 15 residues. Germline values: CDR1 SGHKS, CDR2 YYEKEE (reference sequence). The V segment lost 5 bases and the J segment 4 bases; nucleotides outside the gene matches: 9. In DNA, the CDR3 is TGTGCCAGCAGTTATACAGGGGGCCGGGGCTATGGCTACACCTTC. Translation gives CASSYTGGRGYGYTF.

The rearrangement uses TRBV28 and TRBJ1-6; 8 bases match TRBD1. CDR1 is MDHEN and CDR2 is SYDVKM in the germline V gene. With 5 bases clipped from V and 7 bases from J, the junction kept 10 bases outside the gene matches. This CDR3 has 16 residues. The CDR3 loop reads CASSPFRTGLNSPLHF. Written as DNA, the CDR3 is TGTGCCAGCAGTCCTTTTAGGACAGGGCTGAATTCACCCCTCCACTTT.

The chain links TRBV15 to TRBJ1-2; 9 bases agree with TRBD1. The CDR3 extends over 15 amino acids. Germline lookup yields CDR1 LNHNV and CDR2 YYDKDF (reference sequence). V dropped 3 bases and J dropped 4; count of bases not matched to a gene: 6. CDR3 loop: CATSSRQGDGYGYTF. In DNA form, the CDR3 reads TGTGCCACCAGCAGCCGACAGGGGGATGGCTATGGCTACACCTTC. Looking up the rest from reference TRBV15 and TRBJ1-2 gives the full variable domain: DAMVIQNPRYQVTQFGKPVTLSCSQTLNHNVMYWYQQKSSQAPKLLFHYYDKDFNNEADTPDNFQSRRPNTSFCFLDIRSPGLGDTAMYLCATSSRQGDGYGYTFGSGTRLTVV.

The chain links TRBV6-5 to TRBJ2-2, with 9 bases matching TRBD1. The germline V gene has CDR1 MNHEY and CDR2 SVGAGI. This CDR3 has 15 residues. After removal of 6 bases from V and 3 bases from J, the junction contained 5 bases not matched to a gene. DNA of the CDR3: TGTGCCAGCAGCACCGGGACAGGGTACACCGGGGAGCTGTTTTTT. Encoded protein: CASSTGTGYTGELFF.

The chain carries TRBV25-1 and TRBJ2-1; 8 bases match TRBD2. This CDR3 is built from 15 residues. V gave up 8 bases and J gave up 2 bases; unmatched junction bases: 8. Germline values: CDR1 MGHDK, CDR2 SYGVNS. The CDR3 DNA reads TGTGCCAGCCTGCGGGGTAGCGGGACCTACAATGAGCAGTTCTTC. Translation gives CASLRGSGTYNEQFF.

The genes are TRBV28 and TRBJ2-5; 10 bases map to TRBD1. V was clipped by 4 bases and J by 1 base; unmatched bases: 9. CDR3 length: 17 residues. The germline gives CDR1 MDHEN, CDR2 SYDVKM. CDR3 in amino acids: CASSYRQGALVQETQYF. For the CDR3, the DNA is TGTGCCAGCAGTTACCGACAGGGGGCGTTGGTCCAAGAGACCCAGTACTTC.

The table lists this clone with a few counts. The chain links TRBV7-8 to TRBJ1-6, with D unclear. Per the germline V gene, CDR1 is SGHVS and CDR2 is FQNEAQ. Trimming stripped 5 bases from V and 4 bases from J, with 9 bases between. The CDR3 runs to 14 residues. CDR3 protein: CASSPPMYNSPLHF. In DNA, the CDR3 is TGTGCCAGCAGCCCTCCTATGTATAATTCACCCCTCCACTTT.

The chain uses TRBV7-9 and TRBJ1-1; 10 bases agree with TRBD1. Germline CDR1 and CDR2: SEHNR and FQNEAQ (reference sequence). This CDR3 contains 16 residues. J gave up 2 bases and V 3 bases, and 6 bases lay outside the gene matches. CDR3 nucleotides: TGTGCCAGCAGCTTCCGCTCGACAGGGGGCAACACTGAAGCTTTCTTT. Encoded protein: CASSFRSTGGNTEAFF.

The V call is TRBV28, the J call TRBJ2-3; tentative D call: TRBD1 (5 bases). V shed 4 bases and J shed 1 base, with 18 bases lying between them. Per the germline V gene, CDR1 is MDHEN and CDR2 is SYDVKM. The CDR3 has 17 residues. The chain's CDR3 is CASSWGPQLRRTDTQYF. The CDR3 DNA reads as TGTGCCAGCAGTTGGGGCCCGCAGTTGCGCCGCACAGATACGCAGTATTTT.

This sequence joins TRBV2 and TRBJ1-2, with 8 nucleotides matching TRBD1. CDR3 length equals 15 residues. Germline V lookup: CDR1 SNHLY, CDR2 FYNNEI. V dropped 1 base and J dropped 6; count of bases not matched to a gene: 7. DNA for the CDR3: TGTGCCAGCAGTGAAGGGACAGGGTCTGTCGATGGCTACACCTTC. This encodes CASSEGTGSVDGYTF.

This CDR3 is CASSLLVGGRGSQPQHF. The CDR3 DNA sequence: TGTGCCAGCAGTTTATTAGTGGGGGGTAGAGGCAGTCAGCCCCAGCATTTT. The V and J genes are TRBV28 and TRBJ1-5; tentative D call: TRBD1 (5 bases). Trimming cost V 1 base and J 6 bases, with 19 bases left between them. The CDR3 consists of 17 residues. Looked up from germline, CDR1 is MDHEN and CDR2 is SYDVKM.

The table lists this clone with a count of one. This sequence joins TRBV4-1 and TRBJ2-7, with 7 bases that match TRBD2. Unmatched junction bases numbered 8, after V lost 0 bases and J lost 6 bases. Germline CDR1 is MGHRA and CDR2 is YSYEKL. The CDR3 length is 15 residues. The CDR3 here is CASSQEGTLAGEQYF. The CDR3 nucleotides read TGCGCCAGCAGCCAAGAGGGGACCTTAGCGGGCGAGCAGTACTTC.

The chain recombines TRBV7-9 with TRBJ2-1; 9 bases map to TRBD2. V trimming: 5 bases; J trimming: 3 bases; junction bases outside the gene matches: 14. Germline CDR1 reads SEHNR; CDR2 reads FQNEAQ (reference sequence). This CDR3 is built from 18 residues. CDR3 nucleotide sequence: TGTGCCAGCAGCACGAATGCCCGACTAGCGGACAACTACAATGAGCAGTTCTTC. Translating gives CASSTNARLADNYNEQFF.

This rearrangement joins TRBV27 to TRBJ2-3; tentative D call: TRBD2 (7 bases). The V end lost 2 bases, the J end lost 2 bases, and 14 bases lay between the germline ends. This CDR3 has 16 residues. The germline gives CDR1 MNHEY, CDR2 SMNVEV (reference sequence). For the CDR3, the DNA is TGTGCCAGCAGTTTAATCGGGGGGCGAGACACAGATACGCAGTATTTT. This translates into CASSLIGGRDTDTQYF.

The V and J genes are TRBV27 and TRBJ1-6, with TRBD1 matching 8 bases. V dropped 4 bases and J dropped 7; count of bases not matched to a gene: 12. The CDR3 loop spans 17 amino acids. Germline V gene sequence: CDR1 MNHEY, CDR2 SMNVEV (reference sequence). CDR3 protein: CASSSMSVRQGNSPLHF. CDR3 in DNA: TGTGCCAGCAGTTCTATGTCCGTTCGACAGGGGAATTCACCCCTCCACTTT.

The genes are TRBV5-1 and TRBJ2-3; 10 nucleotides agree with TRBD2. Trimming cost V 3 bases and J 4 bases; bases outside gene matches: 5. The CDR3 has 15 residues. Per germline, CDR1 SGHRS and CDR2 YFSETQ. For the CDR3, the DNA is TGCGCCAGCAGCTGGTTAGCGGGAGGAGCAGATACGCAGTATTTT. Translation gives CASSWLAGGADTQYF.

This clone was counted many times. The rearrangement links TRBV9 to TRBJ1-5; D possibly corresponds to TRBD1 (6 bases). CDR1 SGDLS and CDR2 YYNGEE come from the germline V gene. V shed 3 bases and J shed 0 bases, with 7 bases lying between them. The CDR3 is made up of 14 amino acids. In DNA form, the CDR3 reads TGTGCCAGCAGCGCAGGGGCTAGCAATCAGCCCCAGCATTTT. Translation gives CASSAGASNQPQHF.